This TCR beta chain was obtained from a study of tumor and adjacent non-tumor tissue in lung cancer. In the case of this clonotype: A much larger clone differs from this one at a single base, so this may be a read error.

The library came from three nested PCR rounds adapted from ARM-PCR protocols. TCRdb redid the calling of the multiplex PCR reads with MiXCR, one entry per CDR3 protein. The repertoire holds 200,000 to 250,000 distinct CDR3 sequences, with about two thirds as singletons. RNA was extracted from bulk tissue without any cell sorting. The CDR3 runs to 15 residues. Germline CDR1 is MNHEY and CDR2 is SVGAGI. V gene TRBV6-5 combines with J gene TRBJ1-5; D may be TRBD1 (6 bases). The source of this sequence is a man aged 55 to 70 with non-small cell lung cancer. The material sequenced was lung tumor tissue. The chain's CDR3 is CTSSDTGYGNQPQHF. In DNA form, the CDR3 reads TGTACCAGCAGTGATACAGGGTACGGCAATCAGCCCCAGCATTTT.